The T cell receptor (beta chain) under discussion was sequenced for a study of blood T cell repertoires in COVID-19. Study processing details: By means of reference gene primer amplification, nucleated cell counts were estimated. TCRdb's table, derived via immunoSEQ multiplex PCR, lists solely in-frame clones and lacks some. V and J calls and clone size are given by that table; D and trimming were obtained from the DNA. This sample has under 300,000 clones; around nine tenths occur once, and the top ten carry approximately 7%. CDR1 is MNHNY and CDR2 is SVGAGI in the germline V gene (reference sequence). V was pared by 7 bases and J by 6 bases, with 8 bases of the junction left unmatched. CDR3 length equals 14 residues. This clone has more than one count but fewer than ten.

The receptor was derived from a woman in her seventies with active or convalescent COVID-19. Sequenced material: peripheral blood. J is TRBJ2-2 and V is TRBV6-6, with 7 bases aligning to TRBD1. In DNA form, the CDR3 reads TGTGCCAGCACCCTTGTACAGGGGTCCGGGGAGCTGTTTTTT. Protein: CASTLVQGSGELFF.